The 4 T cell receptor beta chains listed next were all sequenced from one sample in a study of vaccination and CD4 T cells after COVID-19. Treatment described: roughly 11-day PBMC culture with coronavirus spike peptide pools or control peptides (ViraFEST assay). An Oncomine TCR Beta short-read assay was used to sequence the DNA from cultured CD4+ T cells. MiXCR was run by TCRdb on the PCR reads, yielding one entry per CDR3 protein. The sample has over 10,000 distinct CDR3 sequences; roughly 50% are singletons. These receptors lack a known antigen. Material: CD4+ T cells from blood, cultured in vitro. These receptors originate from a human donor who had recovered from COVID-19.

This chain uses TRBV5-6 with TRBJ2-3; D is unclear. CDR3 length: 18 amino acids. V lost 5 bases, J lost 0 bases, and 22 bases lay in between. The germline V gene has CDR1 SGHDT and CDR2 YYEEEE. The CDR3 protein is CASSQGKGRTASTDTQYF. CDR3 DNA sequence: TGTGCCAGCAGTCAAGGGAAGGGAAGAACCGCAAGCACAGATACGCAGTATTTT.

This CDR3 reads CASSYSGLAGMNTGELFF. In DNA, the CDR3 is TGTGCCAGCAGTTACTCAGGACTAGCGGGGATGAACACCGGGGAGCTGTTTTTT. V usage is TRBV6-2 or TRBV6-3 and J usage is TRBJ2-2; the match to TRBD2 covers 12 bases. Germline V lookup: CDR1 MNHEY, CDR2 SVGEGT. This CDR3 contains 18 residues. Trimming at V came to 0 bases and at J to 1 base, leaving 3 bases not matched to a gene.

The J gene is TRBJ2-7, the V gene TRBV6-7, with 10 nucleotides matching TRBD1. TRBV6-7 is annotated as an ORF whose role is uncertain. V shed 7 bases and J 5 bases; nucleotides not matched to a gene: 5. The CDR3 totals 13 residues. CDR3 amino acids: CASIRGQGDEQYF. The CDR3 DNA follows: TGTGCCAGCATCCGAGGACAGGGGGACGAGCAGTACTTC.

The chain is built from TRBV11-3 and TRBJ2-3, with a tentative D call TRBD2 (6 bases). V lost 1 base and J lost 0, with 11 bases in between. Germline V gene lookup returns CDR1 SGHNT and CDR2 YENEEA. The CDR3 runs 16 residues. In DNA form, the CDR3 reads TGTGCCAGCAGCTTAGGATTAGCGGCTAGCACAGATACGCAGTATTTT. Its protein product is CASSLGLAASTDTQYF.